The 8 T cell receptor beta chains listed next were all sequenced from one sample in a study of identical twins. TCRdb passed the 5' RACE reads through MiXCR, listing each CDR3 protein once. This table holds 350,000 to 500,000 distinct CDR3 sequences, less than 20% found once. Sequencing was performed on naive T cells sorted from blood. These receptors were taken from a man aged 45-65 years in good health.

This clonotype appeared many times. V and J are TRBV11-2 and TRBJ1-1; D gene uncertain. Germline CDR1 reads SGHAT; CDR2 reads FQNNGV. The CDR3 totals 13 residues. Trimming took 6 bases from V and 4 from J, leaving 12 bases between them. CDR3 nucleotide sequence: TGTGCCAGCAGATCGACCTCGGGCACTGAAGCTTTCTTT. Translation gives CASRSTSGTEAFF.

CDR3 sequence reads: CSARGDWAGGLPDTQYF. The CDR3 DNA reads TGCAGTGCTAGAGGGGATTGGGCAGGGGGCTTGCCAGATACGCAGTATTTT. The rearrangement joins TRBV20-1 to TRBJ2-3; 8 nucleotides align to TRBD1. The CDR3 extends over 17 amino acids. V shed 1 base and J 4 bases; nucleotides not matched to a gene: 13. Germline loops: CDR1 DFQATT, CDR2 SNEGSKA (reference sequence).

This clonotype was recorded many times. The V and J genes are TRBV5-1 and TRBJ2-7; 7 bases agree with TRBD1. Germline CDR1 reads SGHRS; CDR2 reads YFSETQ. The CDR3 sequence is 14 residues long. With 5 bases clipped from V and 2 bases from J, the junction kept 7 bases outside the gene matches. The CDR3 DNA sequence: TGCGCCAGCAGACCCCGGGACAGTACCTACGAGCAGTACTTC. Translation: CASRPRDSTYEQYF.

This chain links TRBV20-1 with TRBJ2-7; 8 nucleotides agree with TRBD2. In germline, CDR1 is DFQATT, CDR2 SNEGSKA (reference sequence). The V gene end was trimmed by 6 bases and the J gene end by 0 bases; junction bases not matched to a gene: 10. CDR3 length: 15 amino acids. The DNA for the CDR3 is TGCAGTGCCGCGTCGGGGACTAGACTCTCCTACGAGCAGTACTTC. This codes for CSAASGTRLSYEQYF.

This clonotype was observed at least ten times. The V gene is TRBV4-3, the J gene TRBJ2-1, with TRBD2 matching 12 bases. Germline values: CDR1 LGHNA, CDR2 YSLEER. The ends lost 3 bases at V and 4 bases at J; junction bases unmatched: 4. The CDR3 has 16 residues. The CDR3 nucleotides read TGCGCCAGCAGCCAGGAGGGGACTAGCGGGTACAATGAGCAGTTCTTC. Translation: CASSQEGTSGYNEQFF.

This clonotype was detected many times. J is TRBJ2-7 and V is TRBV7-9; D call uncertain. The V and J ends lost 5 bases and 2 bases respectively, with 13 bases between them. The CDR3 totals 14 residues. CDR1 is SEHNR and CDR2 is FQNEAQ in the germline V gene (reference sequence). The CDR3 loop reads CASSPGGNPYEQYF. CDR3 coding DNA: TGTGCCAGCAGCCCGGGTGGCAATCCCTACGAGCAGTACTTC. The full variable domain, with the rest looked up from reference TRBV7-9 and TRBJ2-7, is DTGVSQNPRHKITKRGQNVTFRCDPISEHNRLYWYRQTLGQGPEFLTYFQNEAQLEKSRLLSDRFSAERPKGSFSTLEIQRTEQGDSAMYLCASSPGGNPYEQYFGPGTRLTVT.

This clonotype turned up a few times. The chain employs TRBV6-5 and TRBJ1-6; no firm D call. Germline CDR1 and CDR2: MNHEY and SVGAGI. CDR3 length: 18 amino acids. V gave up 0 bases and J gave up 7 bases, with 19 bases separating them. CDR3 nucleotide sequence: TGTGCCAGCAGTTACTCTGGCGGAGGTGAAACCTTCAATTCACCCCTCCACTTT. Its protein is CASSYSGGGETFNSPLHF.

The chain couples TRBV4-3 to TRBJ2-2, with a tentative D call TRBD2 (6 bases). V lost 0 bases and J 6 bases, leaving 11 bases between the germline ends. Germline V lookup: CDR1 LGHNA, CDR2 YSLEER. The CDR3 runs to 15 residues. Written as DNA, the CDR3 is TGCGCCAGCAGCCAAGAGGAGGGAGTTGCCGGGGAGCTGTTTTTT. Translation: CASSQEEGVAGELFF.